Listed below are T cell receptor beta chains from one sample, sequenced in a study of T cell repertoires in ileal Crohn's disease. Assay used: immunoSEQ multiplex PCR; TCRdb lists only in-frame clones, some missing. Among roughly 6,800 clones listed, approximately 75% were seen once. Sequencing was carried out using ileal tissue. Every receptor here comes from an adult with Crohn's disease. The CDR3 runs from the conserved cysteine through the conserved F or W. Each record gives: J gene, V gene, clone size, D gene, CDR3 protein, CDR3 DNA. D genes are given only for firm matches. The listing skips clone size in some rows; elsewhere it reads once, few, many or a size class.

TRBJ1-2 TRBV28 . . CASSLYGTNYGYTF TGTGCCAGCAGTTTGTACGGGACTAACTATGGCTACACCTTC
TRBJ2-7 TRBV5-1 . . CASSPTAGSYEQYF TGCGCCAGCAGCCCCACGGCAGGGAGCTACGAGCAGTACTTC
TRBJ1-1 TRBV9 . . CASSALGAGNTEAFF TGTGCCAGCAGCGCCCTGGGGGCAGGGAACACTGAAGCTTTCTTT
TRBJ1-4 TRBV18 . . CASSPGGAGWNEKLFF TGTGCCAGCTCACCCGGCGGGGCGGGATGGAATGAAAAACTGTTTTTT
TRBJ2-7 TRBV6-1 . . CASSEGESSYEQYF TGTGCCAGCAGTGAAGGGGAGAGCTCCTACGAGCAGTACTTC
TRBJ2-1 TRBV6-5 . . CALGVGEQFF TGTGCCCTAGGGGTAGGTGAGCAGTTCTTC
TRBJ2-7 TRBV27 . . CASRGQSYEQYF TGTGCCAGCAGAGGACAGTCCTACGAGCAGTACTTC
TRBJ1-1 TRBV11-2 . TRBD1 CASINGQVETTEAFF TGTGCCAGCATCAACGGACAGGTTGAGACCACTGAAGCTTTCTTT
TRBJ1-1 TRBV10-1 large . CASSVDMTNTEAFF TGCGCCAGCAGTGTAGACATGACTAACACTGAAGCTTTCTTT
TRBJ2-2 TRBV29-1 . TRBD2 CSVGGLSGGTTGELFF TGCAGCGTCGGAGGACTGTCGGGGGGGACCACCGGGGAGCTGTTTTTT
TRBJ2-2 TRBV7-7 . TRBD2 CASSSTTSGRGTGELFF TGTGCTAGCAGCTCTACGACTAGCGGGAGAGGCACCGGGGAGCTGTTTTTT
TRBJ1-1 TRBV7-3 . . CASSLNRGREAFF TGTGCCAGCAGCTTAAATAGAGGTCGTGAAGCTTTCTTT
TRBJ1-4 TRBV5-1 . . CASSLDRDNEKLFF TGCGCCAGCAGCTTGGACAGGGATAATGAAAAACTGTTTTTT
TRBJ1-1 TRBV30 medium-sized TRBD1 CAWARQGVTEAFF TGTGCCTGGGCAAGACAGGGGGTCACTGAAGCTTTCTTT
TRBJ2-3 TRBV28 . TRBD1 CASSVQDRGAHTQYF TGTGCCAGCAGCGTGCAGGACAGGGGGGCCCATACGCAGTATTTT
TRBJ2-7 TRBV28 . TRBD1 CASSSTRQGARIYEQYF TGTGCCAGCAGCTCAACCCGACAGGGGGCGAGGATATACGAGCAGTACTTC
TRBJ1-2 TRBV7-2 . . CASSLGQGLGYGYTF TGTGCCAGCAGCTTAGGTCAGGGTCTAGGCTATGGCTACACCTTC
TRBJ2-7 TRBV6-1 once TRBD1 CASSDVGQGVYEQYF TGTGCCAGCAGTGATGTGGGACAGGGGGTCTACGAGCAGTACTTC
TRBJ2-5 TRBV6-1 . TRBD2 CASSVGGGRQETQYF TGTGCCAGCAGTGTTGGGGGGGGGAGACAAGAGACCCAGTACTTC
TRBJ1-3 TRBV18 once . CASSGDRNTIYF TGTGCCAGCTCGGGAGATCGAAACACCATATATTTT
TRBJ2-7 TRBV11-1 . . CASTHRAGEQYF TGTGCCAGCACCCACCGGGCGGGCGAGCAGTACTTC
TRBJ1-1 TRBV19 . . CASGRGRLNTEAFF TGTGCCAGTGGCCGGGGGAGGTTGAACACTGAAGCTTTCTTT
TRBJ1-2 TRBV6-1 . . CASSDWVGAYGYTF TGTGCCAGCAGTGACTGGGTAGGAGCCTATGGCTACACCTTC
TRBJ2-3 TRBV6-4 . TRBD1 CASSSQTGGADTQYF TGTGCCAGCAGTTCCCAGACAGGGGGCGCAGATACGCAGTATTTT
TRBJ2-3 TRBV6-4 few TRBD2 CASSDIAGSTDTQYF TGTGCCAGCAGCGATATAGCGGGAAGCACAGATACGCAGTATTTT
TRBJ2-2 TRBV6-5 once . CASSYGGVGELFF TGTGCCAGCAGTTACGGAGGCGTCGGGGAGCTGTTTTTT
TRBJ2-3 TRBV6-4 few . CASSRSGSTDTQYF TGTGCCAGCAGTCGGAGCGGGAGCACAGATACGCAGTATTTT
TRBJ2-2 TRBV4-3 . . CASSQDRVGELFF TGCGCCAGCAGCCAAGATCGGGTCGGGGAGCTGTTTTTT
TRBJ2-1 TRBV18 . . CASSPGVVENNEQFF TGTGCCAGCTCACCGGGGGTGGTAGAGAACAATGAGCAGTTCTTC
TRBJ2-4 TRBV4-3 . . CASSQDEDLDLAKNIQYF TGCGCCAGCAGCCAAGATGAGGATCTAGATCTAGCCAAAAACATTCAGTACTTC